A single sample is the source of the 23 T cell receptor beta chains below, sequenced in a study of lymphopenia after photon versus proton radiotherapy. Clones were sequenced by immunoSEQ multiplex PCR, and TCRdb holds only the in-frame ones, with some missing. The sample lists about 60,000 clones; about 88% were seen once. The input for sequencing was peripheral blood, taken from a patient treated with proton-based radiotherapy. The receptors derive from a man in his sixties with pancreatic cancer.

The chain joins TRBV6-5 to TRBJ2-7; TRBD1 matches at 7 bases. The V segment lost 6 bases and the J segment 6 bases; nucleotides outside the gene matches: 8. The germline V gene has CDR1 MNHEY and CDR2 SVGAGI. The CDR3 extends over 13 amino acids. CDR3 coding DNA: TGTGCCAGCAGCAGGGGACAGTTGGGCGAGCAGTACTTC. This sequence encodes CASSRGQLGEQYF.

The chain carries TRBV18 and TRBJ1-1, with D uncertain. The germline V gene encodes CDR1 KGHSH and CDR2 LQKENI. The CDR3 totals 15 residues. V lost 0 bases and J 1 base, leaving 9 bases between the germline ends. As DNA, the CDR3 is TGTGCCAGCTCACCACCGCTCGCGGCGAACACTGAAGCTTTCTTT. It encodes CASSPPLAANTEAFF.

This clone showed up just once. This chain uses TRBV5-8 with TRBJ2-6; unclear D gene. The length of the CDR3 is 15 residues. CDR1 and CDR2 from the germline V gene are SGHTS and YDEGEE. V was shortened by 1 base and J by 0 bases, with 5 bases between the two germline ends. The CDR3 DNA is TGTGCCAGCAGCTTGACAGTCTCTGGGGCCAACGTCCTGACTTTC. This sequence encodes CASSLTVSGANVLTF. Supplemented by reference TRBV5-8 and TRBJ2-6, the full variable domain reads EAGVTQSPTHLIKTRGQQATLRCSPISGHTSVYWYQQALGLGLQFLLWYDEGEERNRGNFPPRFSGRQFPNYSSELNVNALELEDSALYLCASSLTVSGANVLTFGAGSRLTVL.

The chain couples TRBV15 to TRBJ1-5, with a weak D call TRBD1 (6 bases). Trimming shortened V by 0 bases and J by 3 bases, and 9 bases separated the two germline ends. In germline, CDR1 is LNHNV, CDR2 YYDKDF (reference sequence). The CDR3 length is 15 residues. CDR3 sequence (DNA): TGTGCCACCAGCAGAGATCCAGGGGTCAATCAGCCCCAGCATTTT. Amino acids: CATSRDPGVNQPQHF.

This clone has a handful of counts. This chain connects TRBV7-2 to TRBJ1-2; tentative D call: TRBD1 (6 bases). This CDR3 is built from 12 residues. Trimming stripped 5 bases from V and 5 bases from J, with 9 bases between. Germline CDR1 and CDR2: SGHTA and FQGNSA. In DNA form, the CDR3 reads TGTGCCAGCAGCCCACAGGGATATGGCTACACCTTC. Translated, it gives CASSPQGYGYTF.

The V and J genes are TRBV28 and TRBJ1-2; D unclear. From germline, CDR1 is MDHEN and CDR2 SYDVKM. The CDR3 extends over 12 amino acids. V gave up 8 bases and J gave up 8 bases, with 15 bases separating them. The CDR3 protein is CASSGPRRGYTF. DNA for the CDR3: TGTGCCAGCTCGGGCCCCCGACGGGGCTACACCTTC.

CDR3 nucleotide sequence: TGCGCCAGCAGCTTGCTGGGACAAGACAGCTTGCAGTACTTC. This encodes CASSLLGQDSLQYF. V gene TRBV5-1 combines with J gene TRBJ2-7; tentative D call: TRBD1 (6 bases). This CDR3 region has 14 residues. V lost 1 base and J lost 9, with 17 bases in between. CDR1 SGHRS and CDR2 YFSETQ come from the germline V gene.

This chain links TRBV11-3 with TRBJ1-2, with D perhaps TRBD1 (6 bases). This CDR3 has 13 amino acids. In germline, CDR1 is SGHNT, CDR2 YENEEA. V lost 1 base and J lost 6, with 9 bases in between. DNA of the CDR3: TGTGCCAGCAGCTTAGTACGACAGGATGGCTACACCTTC. Its translation: CASSLVRQDGYTF. Filled out from reference TRBV11-3 and TRBJ1-2, the complete variable domain reads EAGVVQSPRYKIIEKKQPVAFWCNPISGHNTLYWYLQNLGQGPELLIRYENEEAVDDSQLPKDRFSAERLKGVDSTLKIQPAELGDSAVYLCASSLVRQDGYTFGSGTRLTVV.

In this sample, this clone turned up a few times. The rearrangement joins TRBV6-1 to TRBJ2-7; the D is unclear. Germline V gene lookup returns CDR1 MNHNS and CDR2 SASEGT. The ends were cut back, 1 base at V and 3 bases at J, with 7 bases in the middle. The CDR3 sequence is 13 residues long. The CDR3 coding sequence is TGTGCCAGCAGTGAAGGGGTCAACTACGAGCAGTACTTC. Its translation is CASSEGVNYEQYF.

The rearrangement joins TRBV28 to TRBJ1-1; the D gene is possibly TRBD1 (5 bases). The CDR3 is made up of 17 amino acids. The V gene's germline CDR1 is MDHEN and CDR2 SYDVKM. V was pared by 2 bases and J by 0 bases, with 16 bases between. The CDR3 DNA reads as TGTGCCAGCAGTTTAAGGCTAGGGGTCTCTGTGAACACTGAAGCTTTCTTT. It translates to CASSLRLGVSVNTEAFF.

This chain joins TRBV4-2 and TRBJ1-2; a weak D match, TRBD1 (5 bases). This CDR3 is 15 amino acids long. Germline assignment: CDR1 LGHNA and CDR2 YNFKEQ. Trimming removed 0 bases at V and 3 bases at J, with 11 bases between. The CDR3, as DNA: TGTGCCAGCAGCCAAGATTACGGGACGGACTATGGCTACACCTTC. Residues: CASSQDYGTDYGYTF.

The chain carries TRBV15 and TRBJ2-5; 8 bases are shared with TRBD1. The CDR3 is made up of 13 amino acids. Germline V gene data show CDR1 as LNHNV and CDR2 as YYDKDF (reference sequence). V gave up 9 bases and J gave up 5 bases; unmatched junction bases: 8. CDR3 sequence reads: CATRDRRQETQYF. The DNA of the CDR3 is TGTGCCACGAGGGACAGGCGGCAGGAGACCCAGTACTTC.

The chain is built from TRBV13 and TRBJ2-2, with 10 positions matching TRBD2. CDR3 length: 18 residues. The germline V gene encodes CDR1 PRHDT and CDR2 FYEKMQ (reference sequence). V lost 2 bases to trimming and J lost 2 bases; unmatched junction nucleotides: 8. CDR3 residues: CASSLRLAGVGNTGELFF. The CDR3 DNA sequence: TGTGCCAGCAGCTTAAGGCTAGCGGGAGTTGGCAACACCGGGGAGCTGTTTTTT. Filled out from reference TRBV13 and TRBJ2-2, the complete variable domain reads AAGVIQSPRHLIKEKRETATLKCYPIPRHDTVYWYQQGPGQDPQFLISFYEKMQSDKGSIPDRFSAQQFSDYHSELNMSSLELGDSALYFCASSLRLAGVGNTGELFFGEGSRLTVL.

The chain is built from TRBV27 and TRBJ1-5, with D perhaps matching TRBD1 (6 bases). V was cut by 5 bases and J by 6 bases, with 17 bases left in between. CDR3 length equals 15 residues. The germline gives CDR1 MNHEY, CDR2 SMNVEV (reference sequence). DNA of the CDR3: TGTGCCAGCAGTCCAGTCTCAGGACAGACTCAGCCCCAGCATTTT. Protein: CASSPVSGQTQPQHF.

This chain uses TRBV11-2 with TRBJ2-7, with D maybe TRBD1 (6 bases). The CDR3 is 16 amino acids. V lost 1 base, J lost 3 bases, and 16 bases lay in between. Germline V gene lookup returns CDR1 SGHAT and CDR2 FQNNGV. The CDR3 DNA follows: TGTGCCAGCAGCTTAGTAAAGGGCCAGGGGATCTACGAGCAGTACTTC. This translates into CASSLVKGQGIYEQYF.

The chain couples TRBV19 to TRBJ2-1, with D uncertain. V shed 1 base and J shed 5 bases, with 9 bases lying between them. Germline V CDR1 and CDR2: LNHDA, SQIVND (reference sequence). This CDR3 spans 14 amino acids. In DNA, the CDR3 is TGTGCCAGTAGTATAGGTCCTGGCAACAATGAGCAGTTCTTC. It specifies CASSIGPGNNEQFF.

The chain employs TRBV10-3 and TRBJ2-1, with 8 bases lining up with TRBD2. The germline gives CDR1 ENHRY, CDR2 SYGVKD. V lost 3 bases, J lost 1 base, and 8 bases stayed unmatched. The CDR3 is made up of 17 amino acids. As DNA, the CDR3 is TGTGCCATCAGTGATATTGTAACTAGCGGATCCTACAATGAGCAGTTCTTC. This encodes CAISDIVTSGSYNEQFF.

This clone was seen only a few times. The chain joins TRBV6-6 to TRBJ2-7, with 9 bases aligning to TRBD2. Germline lookup yields CDR1 MNHNY and CDR2 SVGAGI (reference sequence). Unmatched junction bases numbered 6, after V lost 6 bases and J lost 3 bases. This CDR3 comprises 14 residues. This CDR3 reads CASSPWREGYEQYF. The CDR3 DNA is TGTGCCAGCAGCCCCTGGCGGGAGGGCTACGAGCAGTACTTC.

Note on this clone: The DNA is left out, because the CDR3 cannot be placed on it with certainty; the CDR3 is given as TCRdb lists it. The chain is built from TRBV28 and TRBJ1-1. The CDR3 numbers 16 amino acids, ends counted. In germline, CDR1 is MDHEN, CDR2 SYDVKM. CDR3 in amino acids: CASSFGAGGPNTEAFF.

This rearrangement joins TRBV28 to TRBJ2-7; the match to TRBD1 covers 9 bases. From germline, CDR1 is MDHEN and CDR2 SYDVKM. The J segment lost 7 bases and the V segment lost 9 bases, leaving 10 bases of the junction unmatched. The CDR3 runs to 13 residues. The CDR3 DNA reads as TGTGCCAGTTCGAACAGGGGGCTAGGGGAGCAGTACTTC. Its protein product is CASSNRGLGEQYF.

The chain has TRBV28 and TRBJ2-7; the D gene is possibly TRBD1 (6 bases). CDR3 length: 18 residues. Trimming took 3 bases from V and 2 from J, leaving 23 bases between them. Germline V gene data show CDR1 as MDHEN and CDR2 as SYDVKM. CDR3 sequence: CASSFPLGTLNPTYEQYF. In nucleotides, the CDR3 is TGTGCCAGCAGTTTCCCCCTCGGGACACTGAACCCCACCTACGAGCAGTACTTC.

The CDR3 loop is CASSAREGRYEQYF. The CDR3, as DNA: TGTGCCAGCAGTGCCCGGGAGGGCAGATACGAGCAGTACTTC. This chain links TRBV6-5 with TRBJ2-7; TRBD2 aligns across 8 bases. The CDR3 contains 14 residues. The trim removed 5 bases at V and 4 bases at J, leaving 7 bases unmatched. Looked up from germline, CDR1 is MNHEY and CDR2 is SVGAGI.

The J gene is TRBJ2-7, the V gene TRBV7-9; the D is unclear. Germline assignment: CDR1 SEHNR and CDR2 FQNEAQ (reference sequence). The CDR3 totals 12 residues. V was trimmed by 5 bases and J by 2 bases, leaving 7 bases between them. The CDR3 spells CASSTLTYEQYF. CDR3 sequence (DNA): TGTGCCAGCAGCACACTTACCTACGAGCAGTACTTC.